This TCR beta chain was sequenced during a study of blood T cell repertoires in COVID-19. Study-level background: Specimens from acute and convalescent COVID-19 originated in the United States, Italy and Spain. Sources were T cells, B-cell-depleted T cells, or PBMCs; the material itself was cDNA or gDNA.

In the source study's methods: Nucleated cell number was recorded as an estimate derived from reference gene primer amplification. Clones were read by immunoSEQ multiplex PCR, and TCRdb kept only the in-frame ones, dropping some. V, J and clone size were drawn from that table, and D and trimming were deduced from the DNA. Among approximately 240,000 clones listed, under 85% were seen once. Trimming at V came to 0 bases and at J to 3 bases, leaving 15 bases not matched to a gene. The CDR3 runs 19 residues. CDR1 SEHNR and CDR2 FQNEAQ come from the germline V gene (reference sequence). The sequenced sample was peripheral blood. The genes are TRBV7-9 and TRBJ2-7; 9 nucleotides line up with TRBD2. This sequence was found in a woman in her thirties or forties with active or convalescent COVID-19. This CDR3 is CASSLALGAGGPSFYEQYF. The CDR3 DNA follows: TGTGCCAGCAGCTTAGCGCTAGGCGCGGGGGGGCCGAGTTTCTACGAGCAGTACTTC. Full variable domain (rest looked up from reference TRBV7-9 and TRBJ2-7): DTGVSQNPRHKITKRGQNVTFRCDPISEHNRLYWYRQTLGQGPEFLTYFQNEAQLEKSRLLSDRFSAERPKGSFSTLEIQRTEQGDSAMYLCASSLALGAGGPSFYEQYFGPGTRLTVT.